This T cell receptor (beta chain) derives from a study of blood T cells in healthy people across ages. Whole-study results and caveats: Calculation of diversity from one million T cells yielded estimates considered to be underestimates.

The second PCR ran about 6 to 11 cycles with a sample-barcoded 5' primer and J-beta primers. With 12 random nucleotides, a template-switch adaptor tagged each individual cDNA molecule. CDR3-containing paired-end reads numbering at least 2.5 million came from each sample. TCRdb analysed the 5' RACE reads with MiXCR anew, one entry per CDR3 protein. This sample carries roughly 800,000 distinct CDR3 sequences, 58% of them seen once, and the ten largest clones take approximately 20%. The CDR3 covers 15 residues. CDR1 is DFQATT and CDR2 is SNEGSKA in the germline V gene (reference sequence). Worth noting for this clonotype: Its target is not known.

Healthy Caucasian individuals from Russia aged about 6 to 90 were enrolled as donors. The sequence was collected from a man aged 25 to 45 in good health. This chain joins TRBV20-1 and TRBJ2-7, with 14 bases matching TRBD2. Sequencing was done on a sample of blood. In DNA form, the CDR3 reads TGCGGGGGACTAGCGGGGGCGGGTCGGGACTACGAGCAGTACTTC. It specifies CGGLAGAGRDYEQYF.